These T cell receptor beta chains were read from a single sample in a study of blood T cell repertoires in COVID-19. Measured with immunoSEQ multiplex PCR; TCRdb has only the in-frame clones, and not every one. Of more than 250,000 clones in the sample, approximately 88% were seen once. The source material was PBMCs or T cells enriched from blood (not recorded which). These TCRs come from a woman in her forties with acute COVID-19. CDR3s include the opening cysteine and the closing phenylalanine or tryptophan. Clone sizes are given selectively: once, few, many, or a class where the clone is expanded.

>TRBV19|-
CASSTTGNTEAFF
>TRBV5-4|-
CASSPNLAGMGNEQFF
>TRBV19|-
CASTDRDNYGYTF
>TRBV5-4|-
CASSRDRGSTEAFF
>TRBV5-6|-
CASSPLTGDPATQYF
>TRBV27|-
CASSLKRVTNEKLFF
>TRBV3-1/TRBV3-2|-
CASRPTSGSPGNEQFF
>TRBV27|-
CASSLAGQTGPTEAFF
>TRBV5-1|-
CASSGIKGTANYGYTF
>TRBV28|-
CASRGGQGERELFF
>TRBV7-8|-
CASSLHGSYGYTF
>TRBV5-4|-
CASSLTAENTEAFF
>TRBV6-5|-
CAHNSWGGTEAFF
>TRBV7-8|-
CASSPGQSYSGNTIYF
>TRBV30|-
CAWSGGQGRNQPQHF
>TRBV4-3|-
CASSPLAGPGTGELFF
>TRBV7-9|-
CASAQGLYEQYF
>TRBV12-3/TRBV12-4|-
CASTRERNGYTF
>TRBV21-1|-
CASSKKRFSSSGRIWNEQFF
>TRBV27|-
CASSLSYLSRGSRYSNQPQHF
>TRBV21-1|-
CASSKGQGGSTEAFF
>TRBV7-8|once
CASSKDRANSPLHF
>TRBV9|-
CASSVSSGNTIYF
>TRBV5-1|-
CASSRDSMNTEAFF
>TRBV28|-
CASSPTGLYNEQFF
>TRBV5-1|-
CASSSGTGTGDANSPLHF
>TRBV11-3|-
CASSSVYAANTEAFF
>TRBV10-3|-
CAISGGTDGVDEKLFF
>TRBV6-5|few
CASSLDFRLNTEAFF
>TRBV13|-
CASSLVPPAGEAFF
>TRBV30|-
CAWSVAGFNSPLHF
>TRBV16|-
CASSQNGRYNTEAFF
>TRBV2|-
CASSEVGQGGLNTEAFF
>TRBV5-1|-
CASSLLANYNEQFF
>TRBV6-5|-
CASSYDLENPFGYTF
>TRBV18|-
CASSPDGGETQYF
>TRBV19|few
CASSIDPSYEQYF
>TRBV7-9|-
CASQGARSDGYTF
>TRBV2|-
CASSPSEYNEQFF
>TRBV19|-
CASSIGGASYEQYF
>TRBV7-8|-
CASSLFGRDSGANVLTF
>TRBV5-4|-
CASSGEPRGPGETQYF
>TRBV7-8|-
CASSPTRSGNTIYF
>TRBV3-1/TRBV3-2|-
CASSGWQGAVGYTF
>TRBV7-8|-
CASSLAVGVGRGDTEAFF
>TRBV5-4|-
CASSLAGTDTQYF
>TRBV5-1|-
CASSLGGYNEQFF
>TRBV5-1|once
CASSLDAGGEKLFF
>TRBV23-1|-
CASSRDRGLEFANEQFF